This TCR beta chain was observed in a study of memory CD4+ T cells and cytomegalovirus serostatus. Regarding the study as a whole: CD4+ memory repertoires contained 67 of 164 reported CMV TCRbeta sequences. Suggested: most of the CMV-linked TCR signature lies in CD4+ memory cells.

Between the trimmed V and J ends, which lost 4 bases and 1 base, there was a span of 8 bases. The CDR3 is 13 amino acids. Per the germline V gene, CDR1 is SGHRS and CDR2 is YFSETQ. Note on this clone: The antigen remains unidentified. Within the sample, other DNA sequences also encode this same CDR3.

Single viable CD3+CD4+CD8-CD45RO+ cells were sorted as the memory CD4+ T cells. Serostatus was set by detecting CMV pp150, pp28, p38, p52 IgG. Positive selection with CD4 microbeads enriched total CD4+ T cells. The repertoire was sequenced with immunoSEQ multiplex PCR; TCRdb's copy has only in-frame clones and lacks some. The sample yields over 35,000 clones, roughly three quarters seen once. This TCR derives from an adult in good health and CMV-seronegative. The V call is TRBV5-1, the J call TRBJ2-5, with D possibly matching TRBD2 (5 bases). Sequenced input: memory CD4+ T cells from blood. The CDR3 here is CASSPGVQETQYF. The CDR3 bases are TGCGCCAGCAGCCCCGGGGTCCAAGAGACCCAGTACTTC.